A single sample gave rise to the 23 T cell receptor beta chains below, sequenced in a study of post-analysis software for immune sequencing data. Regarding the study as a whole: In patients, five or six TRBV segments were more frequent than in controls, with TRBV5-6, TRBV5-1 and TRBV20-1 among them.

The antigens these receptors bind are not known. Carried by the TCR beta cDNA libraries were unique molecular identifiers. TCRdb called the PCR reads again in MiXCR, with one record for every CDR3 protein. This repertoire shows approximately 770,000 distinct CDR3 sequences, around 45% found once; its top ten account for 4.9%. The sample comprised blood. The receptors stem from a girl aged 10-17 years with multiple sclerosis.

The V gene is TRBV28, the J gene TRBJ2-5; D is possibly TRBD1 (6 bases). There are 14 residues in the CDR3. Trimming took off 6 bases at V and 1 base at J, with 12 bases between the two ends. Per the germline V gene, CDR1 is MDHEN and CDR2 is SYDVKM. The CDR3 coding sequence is TGTGCCAGCAGGCCAACAGGGTTCCAAGAGACCCAGTACTTC. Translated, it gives CASRPTGFQETQYF.

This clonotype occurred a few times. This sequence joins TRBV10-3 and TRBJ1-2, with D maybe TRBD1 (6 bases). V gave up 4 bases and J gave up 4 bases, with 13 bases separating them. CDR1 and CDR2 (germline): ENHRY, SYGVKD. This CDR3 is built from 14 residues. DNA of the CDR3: TGTGCCATCAGTGCGGACAGTAGGGGCTATGGCTACACCTTC. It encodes CAISADSRGYGYTF.

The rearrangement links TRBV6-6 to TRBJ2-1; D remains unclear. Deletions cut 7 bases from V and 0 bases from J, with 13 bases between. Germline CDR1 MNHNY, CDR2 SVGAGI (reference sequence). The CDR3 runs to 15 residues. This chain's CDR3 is CASTSSGSSYNEQFF. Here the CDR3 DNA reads TGTGCCAGCACTTCGAGTGGAAGCTCCTACAATGAGCAGTTCTTC.

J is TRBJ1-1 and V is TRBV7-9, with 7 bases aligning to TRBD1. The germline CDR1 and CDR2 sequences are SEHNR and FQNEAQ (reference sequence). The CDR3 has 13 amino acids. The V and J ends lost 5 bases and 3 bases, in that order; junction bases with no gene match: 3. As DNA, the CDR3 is TGTGCCAGCAGCCAGGGACAGCACACTGAAGCTTTCTTT. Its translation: CASSQGQHTEAFF. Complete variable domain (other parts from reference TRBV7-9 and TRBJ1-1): DTGVSQNPRHKITKRGQNVTFRCDPISEHNRLYWYRQTLGQGPEFLTYFQNEAQLEKSRLLSDRFSAERPKGSFSTLEIQRTEQGDSAMYLCASSQGQHTEAFFGQGTRLTVV.

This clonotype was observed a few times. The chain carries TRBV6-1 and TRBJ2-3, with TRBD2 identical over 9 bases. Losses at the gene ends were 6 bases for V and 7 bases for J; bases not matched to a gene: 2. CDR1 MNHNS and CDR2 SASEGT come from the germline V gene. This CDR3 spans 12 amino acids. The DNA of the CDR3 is TGTGCCAGCAGGACTAGCGGTTATACGCAGTATTTT. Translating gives CASRTSGYTQYF.

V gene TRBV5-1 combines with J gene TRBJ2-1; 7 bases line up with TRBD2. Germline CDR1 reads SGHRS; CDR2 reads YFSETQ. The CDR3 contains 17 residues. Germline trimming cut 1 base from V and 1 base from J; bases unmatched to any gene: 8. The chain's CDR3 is CASSLNGAGVSYNEQFF. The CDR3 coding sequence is TGCGCCAGCAGCTTGAATGGCGCGGGAGTTTCCTACAATGAGCAGTTCTTC. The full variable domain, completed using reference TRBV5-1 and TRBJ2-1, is KAGVTQTPRYLIKTRGQQVTLSCSPISGHRSVSWYQQTPGQGLQFLFEYFSETQRNKGNFPGRFSGRQFSNSRSEMNVSTLELGDSALYLCASSLNGAGVSYNEQFFGPGTRLTVL.

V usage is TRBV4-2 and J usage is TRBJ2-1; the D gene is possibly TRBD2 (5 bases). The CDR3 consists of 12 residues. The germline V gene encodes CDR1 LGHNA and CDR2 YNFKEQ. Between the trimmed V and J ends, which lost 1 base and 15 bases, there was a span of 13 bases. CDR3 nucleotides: TGTGCCAGCAGCCAAGTAACTAGTCTGAGGTTCTTC. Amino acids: CASSQVTSLRFF.

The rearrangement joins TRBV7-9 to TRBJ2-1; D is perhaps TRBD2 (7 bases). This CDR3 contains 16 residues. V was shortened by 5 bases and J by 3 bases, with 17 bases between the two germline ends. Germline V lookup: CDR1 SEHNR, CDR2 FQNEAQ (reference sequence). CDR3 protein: CASSPKPGDYYNEQFF. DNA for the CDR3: TGTGCCAGCAGCCCCAAACCAGGGGACTACTACAATGAGCAGTTCTTC.

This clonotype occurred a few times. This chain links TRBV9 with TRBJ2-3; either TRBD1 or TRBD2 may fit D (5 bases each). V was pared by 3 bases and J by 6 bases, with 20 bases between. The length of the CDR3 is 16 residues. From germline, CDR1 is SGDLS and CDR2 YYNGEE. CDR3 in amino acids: CASSAGTGLLSDTQYF. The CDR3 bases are TGTGCCAGCAGCGCGGGCACGGGGCTTTTATCCGATACGCAGTATTTT.

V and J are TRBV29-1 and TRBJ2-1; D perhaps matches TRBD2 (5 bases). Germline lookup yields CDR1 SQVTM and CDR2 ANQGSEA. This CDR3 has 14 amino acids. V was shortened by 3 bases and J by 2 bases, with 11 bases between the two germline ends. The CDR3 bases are TGCAGCGTTGATAGGAGCGGAACCTACAATGAGCAGTTCTTC. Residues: CSVDRSGTYNEQFF.

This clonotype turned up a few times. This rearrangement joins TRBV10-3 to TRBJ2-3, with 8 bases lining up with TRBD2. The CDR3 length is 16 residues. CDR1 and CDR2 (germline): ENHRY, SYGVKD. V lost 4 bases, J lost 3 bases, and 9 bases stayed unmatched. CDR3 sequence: CAISGKREMETDTQYF. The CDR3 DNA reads TGTGCCATCAGTGGGAAGCGGGAGATGGAGACAGATACGCAGTATTTT.

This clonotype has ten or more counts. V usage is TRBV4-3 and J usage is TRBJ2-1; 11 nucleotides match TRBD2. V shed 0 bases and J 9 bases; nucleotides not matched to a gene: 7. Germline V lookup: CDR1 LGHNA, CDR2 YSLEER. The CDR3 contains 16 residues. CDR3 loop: CASSQEGTSGSLEQFF. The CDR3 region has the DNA TGCGCCAGCAGCCAAGAGGGGACTAGCGGTAGCCTTGAGCAGTTCTTC.

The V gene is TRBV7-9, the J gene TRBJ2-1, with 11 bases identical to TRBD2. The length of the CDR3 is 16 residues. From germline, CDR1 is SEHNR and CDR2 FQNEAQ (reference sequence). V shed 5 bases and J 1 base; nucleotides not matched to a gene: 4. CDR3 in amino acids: CASSPLAGASYNEQFF. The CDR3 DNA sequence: TGTGCCAGCAGCCCACTAGCGGGAGCGTCCTACAATGAGCAGTTCTTC.

Written as DNA, the CDR3 is TGTGCCAGCGGGGGTTCTATGAACACTGAAGCTTTCTTT. The encoded protein is CASGGSMNTEAFF. This chain links TRBV14 with TRBJ1-1, with D possibly being TRBD1 (5 bases). Germline V CDR1 and CDR2: SGHDN, FVKESK. V was clipped by 8 bases and J by 0 bases, with 10 bases between them. CDR3 length: 13 amino acids.

The CDR3 spells CASSLSANARYEQYF. CDR3 DNA sequence: TGTGCCAGCAGTTTATCGGCCAATGCTAGGTACGAGCAGTACTTC. The rearrangement uses TRBV27 and TRBJ2-7; D gene ambiguous. The CDR3 has 15 residues. The germline gives CDR1 MNHEY, CDR2 SMNVEV (reference sequence). The V end lost 0 bases, the J end lost 4 bases, and 13 bases lay between the germline ends.

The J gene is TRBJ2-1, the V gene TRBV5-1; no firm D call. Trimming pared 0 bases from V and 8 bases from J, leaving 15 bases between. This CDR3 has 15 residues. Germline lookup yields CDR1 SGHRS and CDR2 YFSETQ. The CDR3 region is CASSLGLTPRYEQFF. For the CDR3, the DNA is TGCGCCAGCAGCTTGGGACTGACCCCCCGCTATGAGCAGTTCTTC.

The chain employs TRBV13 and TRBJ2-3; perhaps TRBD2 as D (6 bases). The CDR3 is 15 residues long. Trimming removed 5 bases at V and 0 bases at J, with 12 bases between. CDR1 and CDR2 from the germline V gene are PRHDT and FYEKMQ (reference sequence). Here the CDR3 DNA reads TGTGCCAGCAGCGGCCTCGGGACTAGCACAGATACGCAGTATTTT. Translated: CASSGLGTSTDTQYF.

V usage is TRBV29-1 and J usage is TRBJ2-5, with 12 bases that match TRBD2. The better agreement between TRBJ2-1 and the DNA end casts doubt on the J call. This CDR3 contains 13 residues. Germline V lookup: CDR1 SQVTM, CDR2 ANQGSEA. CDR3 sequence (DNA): TGCAGCGTCCGGACTAGCGGGAAGGGCGAGCAGTTCTTC. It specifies CSVRTSGKGEQFF.

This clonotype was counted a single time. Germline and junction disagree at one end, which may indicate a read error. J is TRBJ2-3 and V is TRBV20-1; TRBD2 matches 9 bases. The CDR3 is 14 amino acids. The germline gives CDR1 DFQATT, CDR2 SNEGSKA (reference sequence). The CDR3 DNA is TGCAGTGCCGGCAGAGCGGGACTAGCTAGCACGCGGTATTTT. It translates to CSAGRAGLASTRYF.

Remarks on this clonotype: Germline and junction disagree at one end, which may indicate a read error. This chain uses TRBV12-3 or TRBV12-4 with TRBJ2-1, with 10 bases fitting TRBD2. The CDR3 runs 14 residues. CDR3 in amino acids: CASILAGGKEEQFF. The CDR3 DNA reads TGTGCCAGCATTTTAGCGGGAGGAAAGGAGGAGCAGTTCTTC.

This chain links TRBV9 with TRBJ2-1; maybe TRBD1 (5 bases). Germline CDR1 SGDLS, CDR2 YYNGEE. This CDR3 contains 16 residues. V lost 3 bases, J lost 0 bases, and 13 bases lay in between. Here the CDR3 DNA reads TGTGCCAGCAGCGGATCAAGGGGCCACTCCTACAATGAGCAGTTCTTC. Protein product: CASSGSRGHSYNEQFF.

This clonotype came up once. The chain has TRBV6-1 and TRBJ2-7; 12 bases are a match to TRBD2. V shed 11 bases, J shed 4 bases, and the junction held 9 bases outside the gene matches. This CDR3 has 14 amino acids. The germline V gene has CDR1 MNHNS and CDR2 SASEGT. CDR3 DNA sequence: TGTGCCCACTCACGGACTAGCGGGGATTACGAGCAGTACTTC. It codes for CAHSRTSGDYEQYF.

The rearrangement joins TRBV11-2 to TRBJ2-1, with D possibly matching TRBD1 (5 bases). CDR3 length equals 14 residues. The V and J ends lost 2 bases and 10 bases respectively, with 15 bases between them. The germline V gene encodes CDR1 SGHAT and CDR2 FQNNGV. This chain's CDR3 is CASSLSQGPWEQFF. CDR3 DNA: TGTGCCAGCAGCTTAAGTCAGGGCCCATGGGAGCAGTTCTTC.